This TCR beta chain was identified in a study of cytomegalovirus exposure and HLA in healthy donors. 60 Vbeta and 13 Jbeta primers were used in PCR. Generated by immunoSEQ multiplex PCR, the TCRdb table keeps only in-frame clones and is missing some. The sample contains under 200,000 clones, about 88% of which appear only once. This CDR3 has 13 amino acids. V shed 5 bases and J 10 bases; nucleotides not matched to a gene: 11. Germline V gene data show CDR1 as SGHVS and CDR2 as FQNEAQ. V and J are TRBV7-8 and TRBJ2-7; TRBD2 agrees at 7 bases. This TCR was sampled from a woman aged 25 to 39 in good health and CMV-seronegative. Sample: PBMCs. This CDR3 reads CASSLAVREDQYF. CDR3 bases: TGTGCCAGCAGCCTCGCCGTTCGGGAGGATCAGTACTTC.